This TCR beta chain was profiled in a study of response to subunit inactivated influenza vaccine. TCRdb independently ran MiXCR on the RT-PCR reads; one entry per CDR3 protein. The profile shows about 520,000 distinct CDR3 sequences, more than 7% of them singletons. Trimming took 1 base from V and 6 from J, leaving 6 bases between them. Per germline, CDR1 SGHTA and CDR2 FQGNSA. The CDR3 runs 12 residues. This clonotype appeared a few times. This material consisted of PBMCs from blood, taken less than 30 months after vaccination. This chain links TRBV7-2 with TRBJ1-1; D is ambiguous. This TCR was recovered from a man between 50 and 69 years old who received an inactivated influenza vaccine. This CDR3 reads CASSLGFSEAFF. The CDR3, as DNA: TGTGCCAGCAGCTTAGGGTTCTCTGAAGCTTTCTTT.